This TCR beta chain was recorded in a study of T cell changes during pregnancy in multiple sclerosis (dated by TCRdb to about 2019). Regarding the study in general: In women with multiple sclerosis, the researchers looked at how the T cell repertoire shifted as pregnancy progressed.

On this clone itself: No antigen is known for it. Qualities for individual bases were not recorded, and no much larger clone is one base off.

Taken from cysteine to phenylalanine, the CDR3 has 12 residues. The kept DNA is CDR3 alone, 36 bases in frame from the first base. CDR1 and CDR2 (SNHLY, FYNNEI) derive from the germline V gene. V was cut back by 7 bases and J by 0 bases, leaving a gap of 7 bases between them. The library was generated by the immunoSEQ multiplex PCR assay. Held by TCRdb, this immuneACCESS table contains in-frame sequences only and omits some clones. Under half of the omission traces to an unresolved V gene where checked; the cause of the rest is unknown. For this sample the table gives about 61,000 clones, of which over 90% were detected only once. 2.6% of the sample is held by the ten biggest clonotypes.

The sequence derives from a female donor with multiple sclerosis, enrolled in a pregnancy study. Recombination connected TRBV2 to TRBJ2-7, with the D gene too uncertain to name. Here the sequenced sample was CD8+ T cells from peripheral blood mononuclear cells, taken in the third trimester of pregnancy. DNA sequence: TGTGCCAGCAAAGAGCGCTCCTACGAGCAGTACTTC. This is translated as CASKERSYEQYF. With the portions outside the CDR3 filled from the reference TRBV2 and TRBJ2-7 genes, the complete variable region becomes EPEVTQTPSHQVTQMGQEVILRCVPISNHLYFYWYRQILGQKVEFLVSFYNNEISEKSEIFDDQFSVERPDGSNFTLKIRSTKLEDSAMYFCASKERSYEQYFGPGTRLTVT.